This T cell receptor (beta chain) was sequenced during a study of control samples from healthy donors and cancer patients. Trimming removed 4 bases from V and 10 bases from J; junction bases left unmatched: 7. The CDR3 covers 15 residues. Germline loops: CDR1 SGHTA, CDR2 FQGNSA. The assay was immunoSEQ multiplex PCR, and TCRdb's table has in-frame clones only and misses some. The data hold 170,000 or so clones, with around 94% observed a single time. This TCR came from a young woman in good health. This sequence joins TRBV7-2 and TRBJ1-6, with TRBD1 matching 10 bases. The sequencing input was blood. Written as DNA, the CDR3 is TGTGCCAGCAGCTCGACAGGGGGCCAATTCTCACCCCTCCACTTT. Protein: CASSSTGGQFSPLHF.